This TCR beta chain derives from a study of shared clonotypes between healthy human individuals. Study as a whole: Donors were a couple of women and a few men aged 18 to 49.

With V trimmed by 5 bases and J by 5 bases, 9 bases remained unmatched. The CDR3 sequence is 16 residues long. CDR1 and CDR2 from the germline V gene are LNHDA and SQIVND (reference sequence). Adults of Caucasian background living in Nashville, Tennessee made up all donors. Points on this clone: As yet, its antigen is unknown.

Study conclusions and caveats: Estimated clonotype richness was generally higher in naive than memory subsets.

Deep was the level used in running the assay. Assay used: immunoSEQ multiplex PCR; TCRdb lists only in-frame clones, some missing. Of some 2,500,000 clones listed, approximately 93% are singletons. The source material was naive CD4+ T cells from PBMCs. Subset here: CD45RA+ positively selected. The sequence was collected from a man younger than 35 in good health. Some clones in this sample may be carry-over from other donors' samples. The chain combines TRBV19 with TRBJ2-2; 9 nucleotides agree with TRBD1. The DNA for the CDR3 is TGTGCCAGTAGTTCATCCGGGACAGGGCTTACCGGGGAGCTGTTTTTT. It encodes CASSSSGTGLTGELFF. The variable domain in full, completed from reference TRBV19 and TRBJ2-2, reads DGGITQSPKYLFRKEGQNVTLSCEQNLNHDAMYWYRQDPGQGLRLIYYSQIVNDFQKGDIAEGYSVSREKKESFPLTVTSAQKNPTAFYLCASSSSGTGLTGELFFGEGSRLTVL.